This T cell receptor (beta chain) comes out of a study of T-cell reconstitution after alpha-beta-depleted transplantation in children. Preparing the TCRbeta library involved the use of unique molecular identifiers. From the PCR reads, TCRdb called clonotypes with MiXCR, one entry per CDR3 protein. The repertoire consists of 350,000 to 400,000 distinct CDR3 sequences, with about an eighth occurring once and the leading ten covering roughly 4.3%. With 1 base removed from V and 7 bases from J, the gap between germline ends came to 5 bases. In germline, CDR1 is SGHDT, CDR2 YYEEEE. The CDR3 is 11 residues long. This clonotype appeared many times.

The sequenced sample was PBMCs, obtained from the stem cell graft. The V call is TRBV5-6, the J call TRBJ1-1; D is unclear. This TCR derives from a human donor who donated a stem cell graft to a child with Fanconi anemia. CDR3 in DNA: TGTGCCAGCAGCTTGCGAGTTGAAGCTTTCTTT. Its protein is CASSLRVEAFF.